Below, 15 T cell receptor beta chains from the same sample are listed, as sequenced in a study of glioma-infiltrating T cells. Using RNA template, CDR3s of TCR alpha and beta were amplified with iRepertoire arm-PCR. Each CDR3 protein gets one entry after TCRdb re-called the multiplex PCR reads with MiXCR. This table holds 300,000 to 450,000 distinct CDR3 sequences, roughly two fifths found once. The sample was glioma tissue, nonneoplastic brain tissue, or PBMCs (not recorded which). These receptors all come from a human donor with low-grade glioma or glioblastoma, undergoing nonglioma brain surgery, or in good health (not recorded which).

V and J are TRBV5-5 and TRBJ1-1; D is ambiguous. Germline CDR1 reads SGHKS; CDR2 reads YYEKEE (reference sequence). The ends were cut back, 4 bases at V and 1 base at J, with 11 bases in the middle. The CDR3 covers 14 residues. The CDR3 loop is CASSPGPGNTEAFF. DNA for the CDR3: TGTGCCAGCAGCCCAGGTCCCGGGAACACTGAAGCTTTCTTT.

This clonotype was seen only a few times. The chain recombines TRBV20-1 with TRBJ2-7; D unclear. CDR3 length equals 12 residues. Germline V gene sequence: CDR1 DFQATT, CDR2 SNEGSKA (reference sequence). Trimming took 3 bases from V and 4 from J, leaving 10 bases between them. CDR3 in DNA: TGCAGTGCTAGCTCTCTAGTTTACGAGCAGTACTTC. It yields the protein CSASSLVYEQYF.

V is TRBV7-6 and J is TRBJ2-5; 10 bases agree with TRBD2. V shed 0 bases and J 5 bases; nucleotides not matched to a gene: 9. The CDR3 runs 17 residues. Germline V lookup: CDR1 SGHVS, CDR2 FNYEAQ. The CDR3 loop reads CASSLARASGSWETQYF. Here the CDR3 DNA reads TGTGCCAGCAGCTTAGCGCGGGCTAGCGGGAGCTGGGAGACCCAGTACTTC.

A note on this clonotype: Sequence at one end of the junction differs from germline and may be a read error. This chain uses TRBV28 with TRBJ1-5, with TRBD1 matching over 11 bases. The germline CDR1 and CDR2 sequences are MDHEN and SYDVKM. The CDR3 runs to 16 residues. The CDR3 spells CASSSGQGALNQPKHF. CDR3 nucleotides: TGTGCCAGCAGCTCCGGACAGGGGGCTTTGAATCAGCCCAAGCATTTT.

A note on this clonotype: At one boundary the junction diverges from the germline segment, which might be a read error. The DNA for the CDR3 is TGCGCCAGCGGCCAAGAATTTAGGGCAGATGAGCAGTTCTTC. Translation gives CASGQEFRADEQFF. V and J are TRBV4-1 and TRBJ2-1; no firm D call. The CDR3 extends over 14 amino acids. Germline values: CDR1 MGHRA, CDR2 YSYEKL.

This clonotype was observed at least ten times. This chain uses TRBV6-2 or TRBV6-3 with TRBJ2-2; D gene ambiguous. The V and J ends lost 0 bases and 9 bases respectively, with 8 bases between them. In germline, CDR1 is MNHEY, CDR2 SVGEGT. The CDR3 consists of 13 residues. As DNA, the CDR3 is TGTGCCAGCAGTTACTCCTTAGCTTGGGAGCTGTTTTTT. Amino acid sequence: CASSYSLAWELFF.

Of note for this clonotype: The junction shows a germline mismatch at one end, possibly a read error. The chain couples TRBV4-3 to TRBJ1-2; D is possibly TRBD1 (5 bases). There are 16 residues in the CDR3. CDR1 and CDR2 from the germline V gene are LGHNA and YSLEER. The CDR3 loop reads CASSQDQGVANYGYAF. The CDR3 DNA reads TGCGCCAGCAGCCAAGACCAAGGGGTTGCTAACTATGGCTACGCCTTC.

Remarks on this clonotype: One end of the junction does not line up with germline, which may come from a read error. The rearrangement links TRBV2 to TRBJ2-3, with 9 positions matching TRBD2. This CDR3 has 16 residues. CDR1 SNHLY and CDR2 FYNNEI come from the germline V gene. For the CDR3, the DNA is TGTGCCAGCAGCGAAGGACTAGCGTGGAGCACAGATACGCAGTATTTT. Protein sequence: CASSEGLAWSTDTQYF.

This clonotype is a singleton in its sample. The chain has TRBV28 and TRBJ2-7, with D possibly TRBD2 on 5 matching bases. Germline V gene sequence: CDR1 MDHEN, CDR2 SYDVKM. The length of the CDR3 is 14 residues. V lost 10 bases to trimming and J lost 1 base, with 17 bases between them. The CDR3 loop reads CATPMVWRSYEQYF. The CDR3 DNA follows: TGTGCCACCCCTATGGTTTGGAGGTCCTACGAGCAGTACTTC.

This clonotype appeared a few times. The V gene is TRBV20-1, the J gene TRBJ2-6, with a possible D match to TRBD2 (5 bases). V lost 2 bases and J lost 0, with 8 bases in between. The length of the CDR3 is 15 residues. CDR1 is DFQATT, CDR2 SNEGSKA, per germline (reference sequence). DNA of the CDR3: TGCAGTGCTAGACCGAGCGGCTCTGGGGCCAACGTCCTGACTTTC. Translating it yields CSARPSGSGANVLTF.

CDR3 nucleotide sequence: TGTGCCAGCAGACCGACAGGACAGCAGCCGGAAAAACTGTTTTTT. This translates into CASRPTGQQPEKLFF. The chain couples TRBV6-1 to TRBJ1-4; D is possibly TRBD1 (6 bases). Germline CDR1 MNHNS, CDR2 SASEGT. V lost 6 bases and J 8 bases, leaving 19 bases between the germline ends. The CDR3 is 15 amino acids.

This clonotype was seen only a few times. The chain joins TRBV7-2 to TRBJ2-3; no definite D call. Per the germline V gene, CDR1 is SGHTA and CDR2 is FQGNSA. With 5 bases removed from V and 6 bases from J, the gap between germline ends came to 21 bases. The CDR3 has 16 amino acids. As DNA, the CDR3 is TGTGCCAGCAGCCCCAGGACGGGCAATTTAGGGGATACGCAGTATTTT. Its protein is CASSPRTGNLGDTQYF.

Worth noting for this clonotype: Compared with germline, one end of the junction differs, possibly owing to a read error. The CDR3 protein is CASSQATQGTNKKLFF. CDR3 coding DNA: TGTGCCAGCAGCCAGGCGACACAGGGTACTAATAAAAAACTGTTTTTT. The rearrangement joins TRBV4-2 to TRBJ1-4, with D possibly being TRBD1 (6 bases). The V gene's germline CDR1 is LGHNA and CDR2 YNFKEQ. The CDR3 extends over 16 amino acids.

Only a few counts were recorded for this clonotype. The rearrangement joins TRBV3-1 to TRBJ2-7, with a tentative D call TRBD2 (5 bases). The CDR3 length is 16 residues. Germline-derived CDR1 and CDR2 are LGHDT and YNNKEL (reference sequence). Deletions cut 0 bases from V and 6 bases from J, with 18 bases between. CDR3 in amino acids: CASSQEPGRSVGEQYF. Here the CDR3 DNA reads TGTGCCAGCAGCCAAGAACCGGGAAGGAGTGTCGGCGAGCAGTACTTC.

On this clonotype itself: This may be a read error: a much more frequent sequence differs by one nucleotide. The CDR3 loop reads CASSPGTGAAYVQYF. Here the CDR3 DNA reads TGTGCCAGCAGTCCCGGGACAGGGGCGGCCTACGTGCAGTACTTC. The V gene is TRBV27, the J gene TRBJ2-7, with 10 bases that match TRBD1. The CDR3 length is 15 residues. CDR1 is MNHEY, CDR2 SMNVEV, per germline (reference sequence).